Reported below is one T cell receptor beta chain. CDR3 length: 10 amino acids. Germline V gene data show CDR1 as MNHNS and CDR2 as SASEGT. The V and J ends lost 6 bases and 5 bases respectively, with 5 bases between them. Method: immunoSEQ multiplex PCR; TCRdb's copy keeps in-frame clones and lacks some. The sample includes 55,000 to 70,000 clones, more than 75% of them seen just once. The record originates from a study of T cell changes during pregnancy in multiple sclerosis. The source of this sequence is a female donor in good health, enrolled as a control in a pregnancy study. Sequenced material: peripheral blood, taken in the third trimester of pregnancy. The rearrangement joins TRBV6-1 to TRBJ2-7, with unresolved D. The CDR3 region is CASRANEQYF. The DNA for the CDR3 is TGTGCCAGCAGGGCAAACGAGCAGTACTTC.